One and the same sample provided the 31 T cell receptor beta chains below, sequenced in a study of blood T cell repertoires in COVID-19 (dated by TCRdb to 2020 to 2021). The protocol used for the library was the immunoSEQ multiplex PCR assay. What TCRdb holds here is the immuneACCESS table cut down to in-frame rearrangements. Part of the clones is not present; checked against another copy, under half of the missing clones reflect an unresolved V gene, and the others are unexplained. For this sample the table gives some 80,000 clones, of which roughly 82% were detected only once. Less than 15% of the sample is held by the ten biggest clonotypes. Specimen: peripheral blood. The receptors here all came from a man aged 80 or over with acute or convalescent COVID-19.

The chain joins TRBV11-2 to TRBJ2-3; 7 nucleotides line up with TRBD1. J was trimmed by 5 bases and V by 3 bases; bases with no gene match: 2. CDR3 size: 13 residues. Germline V CDR1 and CDR2: SGHAT, FQNNGV. CDR3 nucleotides: TGTGCCAGCAGCTTCCCAGGGGGAGATACGCAGTATTTT. This codes for CASSFPGGDTQYF.

This clone was seen only a few times. This chain connects TRBV7-8 to TRBJ1-6; 7 bases are shared with TRBD1. Per germline, CDR1 SGHVS and CDR2 FQNEAQ. Trimming cost V 1 base and J 4 bases; bases outside gene matches: 4. CDR3 length: 16 amino acids. The CDR3 loop reads CASSLVGTAYNSPLHF. CDR3 DNA: TGTGCCAGCAGCTTAGTCGGGACAGCATATAATTCACCCCTCCACTTT.

The CDR3 reads CASSRGLAGANEQFF. CDR3 bases: TGTGCCAGCAGCCGGGGACTAGCGGGGGCGAATGAGCAGTTCTTC. The rearrangement uses TRBV9 and TRBJ2-1; 14 bases fit TRBD2. Trimming at V came to 4 bases and at J to 7 bases, leaving 4 bases not matched to a gene. Germline loops: CDR1 SGDLS, CDR2 YYNGEE. The CDR3 runs to 15 residues. Full variable domain (rest looked up from reference TRBV9 and TRBJ2-1): DSGVTQTPKHLITATGQRVTLRCSPRSGDLSVYWYQQSLDQGLQFLIQYYNGEERAKGNILERFSAQQFPDLHSELNLSSLELGDSALYFCASSRGLAGANEQFFGPGTRLTVL.

The chain combines TRBV13 with TRBJ2-1; 10 bases match TRBD2. J was trimmed by 9 bases and V by 6 bases; bases with no gene match: 8. Germline assignment: CDR1 PRHDT and CDR2 FYEKMQ (reference sequence). The CDR3 is 14 residues long. DNA for the CDR3: TGTGCCAGCAGGGCCGTAGCGGGGGGTTTTGAGCAGTTCTTC. Protein sequence: CASRAVAGGFEQFF. The full variable domain, its missing parts supplied by reference TRBV13 and TRBJ2-1, is AAGVIQSPRHLIKEKRETATLKCYPIPRHDTVYWYQQGPGQDPQFLISFYEKMQSDKGSIPDRFSAQQFSDYHSELNMSSLELGDSALYFCASRAVAGGFEQFFGPGTRLTVL.

The V call is TRBV15, the J call TRBJ2-3, with 8 bases fitting TRBD1. Trimming took 6 bases from V and 2 from J; bases not matched to a gene: 7. CDR3 length: 15 amino acids. Germline V gene data show CDR1 as LNHNV and CDR2 as YYDKDF (reference sequence). In DNA form, the CDR3 reads TGTGCCACCAGTAAAAAGGACAGGGTCACAGATACGCAGTATTTT. It translates to CATSKKDRVTDTQYF.

The J gene is TRBJ2-5, the V gene TRBV11-2; D call uncertain. Germline CDR1 is SGHAT and CDR2 is FQNNGV. Trimming pared 3 bases from V and 3 bases from J, leaving 14 bases between. The CDR3 has 15 residues. CDR3 region: CASSFQDEKKETQYF. For the CDR3, the DNA is TGTGCCAGCAGCTTCCAAGATGAGAAAAAAGAGACCCAGTACTTC.

V usage is TRBV12-3 or TRBV12-4 and J usage is TRBJ2-7; no clear D gene. V was cut by 6 bases and J by 0 bases, with 9 bases left in between. The CDR3 is 13 residues long. The CDR3 DNA follows: TGTGCCAGCAGGAAAGACACCTCCTACGAGCAGTACTTC. It translates to CASRKDTSYEQYF.

This clone was seen a few times. The chain combines TRBV5-6 with TRBJ1-5; 8 nucleotides align to TRBD1. The CDR3 is 15 residues long. The germline V gene has CDR1 SGHDT and CDR2 YYEEEE. Trimming took 0 bases from V and 10 from J; bases not matched to a gene: 9. The CDR3 loop reads CASSLAVSGGRPQHF. CDR3 coding DNA: TGTGCCAGCAGCTTGGCTGTGTCAGGGGGCCGTCCCCAGCATTTT.

V is TRBV3-1 (or the pseudogene TRBV3-2) and J is TRBJ2-1, with D possibly TRBD2 on 6 matching bases. CDR1 and CDR2 from the germline V gene are LGHDT and YNNKEL (reference sequence). CDR3 length: 19 amino acids. Trimming took off 0 bases at V and 0 bases at J, with 18 bases between the two ends. CDR3 in amino acids: CASSQESWGSGRSYNEQFF. The CDR3 DNA sequence: TGTGCCAGCAGCCAAGAAAGTTGGGGCAGCGGGCGCTCCTACAATGAGCAGTTCTTC.

The chain uses TRBV19 and TRBJ1-5; tentatively, D is TRBD1 (6 bases). Trimming shortened V by 8 bases and J by 1 base, and 15 bases separated the two germline ends. This CDR3 is built from 15 residues. CDR1 LNHDA and CDR2 SQIVND come from the germline V gene (reference sequence). The CDR3 protein is CASRYTGTSNQPQHF. CDR3 coding DNA: TGTGCCAGTCGGTATACCGGGACAAGCAATCAGCCCCAGCATTTT.

The chain links TRBV27 to TRBJ2-2; 14 bases fit TRBD2. Germline loops: CDR1 MNHEY, CDR2 SMNVEV (reference sequence). V lost 3 bases and J lost 2; bases outside the gene matches: 5. The CDR3 loop spans 18 amino acids. CDR3: CASSFLGLAGGNTGELFF. The CDR3 DNA sequence: TGTGCCAGCAGTTTCCTAGGACTAGCGGGGGGAAACACCGGGGAGCTGTTTTTT.

The chain carries TRBV29-1 and TRBJ2-3; TRBD1 is a possible D gene (6 bases). V was trimmed by 6 bases and J by 2 bases, leaving 12 bases between them. Germline CDR1 SQVTM, CDR2 ANQGSEA. The CDR3 runs to 13 residues. The CDR3 region is CSVISGVTDTQYF. DNA for the CDR3: TGCAGCGTGATATCAGGGGTCACAGATACGCAGTATTTT.

This sequence joins TRBV7-8 and TRBJ1-1; perhaps TRBD1 as D (5 bases). V lost 5 bases, J lost 1 base, and 11 bases lay in between. Germline values: CDR1 SGHVS, CDR2 FQNEAQ. This CDR3 contains 14 residues. CDR3 protein: CASSLRAGNTEAFF. The CDR3 region has the DNA TGTGCCAGCAGCCTCAGGGCCGGGAACACTGAAGCTTTCTTT.

The chain joins TRBV19 to TRBJ1-2, with 7 bases aligning to TRBD1. CDR1 LNHDA and CDR2 SQIVND come from the germline V gene (reference sequence). The CDR3 has 15 residues. Trimming took 3 bases from V and 5 from J; bases not matched to a gene: 9. The CDR3 is CASSIQDRLAYGYTF. Written as DNA, the CDR3 is TGTGCCAGTAGTATCCAGGACAGGTTGGCGTATGGCTACACCTTC.

V gene TRBV6-5 combines with J gene TRBJ2-3; possibly TRBD1 for D (6 bases). V lost 8 bases and J 0 bases, leaving 15 bases between the germline ends. The CDR3 contains 15 residues. Germline V gene sequence: CDR1 MNHEY, CDR2 SVGAGI. CDR3 loop: CASAGYRASTDTQYF. The CDR3 coding sequence is TGTGCCAGCGCCGGGTACAGGGCGAGCACAGATACGCAGTATTTT.

This chain links TRBV5-6 with TRBJ1-5; 11 bases map to TRBD1. V was clipped by 2 bases and J by 3 bases; unmatched bases: 4. This CDR3 has 16 residues. Germline V gene data show CDR1 as SGHDT and CDR2 as YYEEEE. The CDR3 nucleotides read TGTGCCAGCAGCTTTTGGGACAGGGGGGTCAATCAGCCCCAGCATTTT. Translating it yields CASSFWDRGVNQPQHF.

This clone was seen more than once but under ten times. The gene calls are TRBV7-8 and TRBJ1-6; D is unclear. CDR1 is SGHVS, CDR2 FQNEAQ, per germline. The CDR3 length is 19 residues. Trimming shortened V by 2 bases and J by 0 bases, and 17 bases separated the two germline ends. The chain's CDR3 is CASSLTGTRGSSYNSPLHF. The CDR3 coding sequence is TGTGCCAGCAGCTTAACGGGTACACGGGGTAGCTCCTATAATTCACCCCTCCACTTT. The full variable domain, with the rest looked up from reference TRBV7-8 and TRBJ1-6, is GAGVSQSPRYKVAKRGQDVALRCDPISGHVSLFWYQQALGQGPEFLTYFQNEAQLDKSGLPSDRFFAERPEGSVSTLKIQRTQQEDSAVYLCASSLTGTRGSSYNSPLHFGNGTRLTVT.

This rearrangement joins TRBV9 to TRBJ2-2; the match to TRBD2 covers 10 bases. V gave up 0 bases and J gave up 3 bases; unmatched junction bases: 2. In germline, CDR1 is SGDLS, CDR2 YYNGEE. This CDR3 contains 16 residues. The CDR3 reads CASSVGTSGDTGELFF. The DNA for the CDR3 is TGTGCCAGCAGCGTAGGCACTAGCGGGGACACCGGGGAGCTGTTTTTT.

V is TRBV6-5 and J is TRBJ2-5, with 7 bases that match TRBD1. CDR3 length equals 15 residues. J gave up 4 bases and V 0 bases, and 5 bases lay outside the gene matches. The germline V gene encodes CDR1 MNHEY and CDR2 SVGAGI. CDR3 region: CASSYSRGLAETQYF. CDR3 bases: TGTGCCAGCAGTTACTCGAGGGGGCTAGCAGAGACCCAGTACTTC.

The chain is built from TRBV14 and TRBJ2-7, with D perhaps matching TRBD1 (6 bases). Trimming cost V 4 bases and J 2 bases, with 15 bases left between them. The CDR3 consists of 15 residues. Per the germline V gene, CDR1 is SGHDN and CDR2 is FVKESK. CDR3: CASSPGQPLTYEQYF. DNA of the CDR3: TGTGCCAGCAGCCCCGGACAGCCTCTCACCTACGAGCAGTACTTC.

The chain combines TRBV2 with TRBJ2-5; weak D call: TRBD2 (5 bases). Between the trimmed V and J ends, which lost 0 bases and 2 bases, there was a span of 10 bases. This CDR3 is 15 amino acids long. CDR1 is SNHLY, CDR2 FYNNEI, per germline. CDR3 protein: CASSEARLQQETQYF. As DNA, the CDR3 is TGTGCCAGCAGTGAAGCGCGACTACAGCAAGAGACCCAGTACTTC.

The CDR3 protein is CASSAGTGGNYGYTF. The CDR3 coding sequence is TGTGCCAGCAGCGCGGGGACAGGGGGTAACTATGGCTACACCTTC. V gene TRBV5-6 combines with J gene TRBJ1-2, with 11 bases aligning to TRBD1. Germline lookup yields CDR1 SGHDT and CDR2 YYEEEE. The length of the CDR3 is 15 residues. V lost 4 bases, J lost 1 base, and 3 bases stayed unmatched.

This rearrangement joins TRBV27 to TRBJ1-1; D is unresolved. This CDR3 is built from 14 residues. Trimming stripped 3 bases from V and 4 bases from J, with 12 bases between. The V gene's germline CDR1 is MNHEY and CDR2 SMNVEV (reference sequence). The CDR3 bases are TGTGCCAGCAGTTTTTACGGGGATGGCACTGAAGCTTTCTTT. Residues: CASSFYGDGTEAFF.

This clone was observed once. The J gene is TRBJ2-2, the V gene TRBV5-1, with 7 bases lining up with TRBD1. The length of the CDR3 is 15 residues. Looked up from germline, CDR1 is SGHRS and CDR2 is YFSETQ. V lost 5 bases to trimming and J lost 8 bases; unmatched junction nucleotides: 12. CDR3 bases: TGCGCCAGCAGATCGGACAGGTCCCCACGGGGGGAGCTGTTTTTT. It is translated as CASRSDRSPRGELFF.

CDR3 coding DNA: TGTGCCAGCAGCGTTACAGGGGACTATGGCTACACCTTC. Translation: CASSVTGDYGYTF. V and J are TRBV7-9 and TRBJ1-2; 7 bases are a match to TRBD1. With V trimmed by 5 bases and J by 3 bases, 3 bases remained unmatched. Germline CDR1 SEHNR, CDR2 FQNEAQ (reference sequence). This CDR3 region has 13 residues.

The chain joins TRBV2 to TRBJ2-7; 8 positions agree with TRBD1. This CDR3 has 12 amino acids. The V and J ends lost 8 bases and 4 bases, in that order; junction bases with no gene match: 4. Looked up from germline, CDR1 is SNHLY and CDR2 is FYNNEI. The CDR3 region has the DNA TGTGCCAGCGGGACAGGTTTTTACGAGCAGTACTTC. Its translation is CASGTGFYEQYF. The full variable domain, completed using reference TRBV2 and TRBJ2-7, is EPEVTQTPSHQVTQMGQEVILRCVPISNHLYFYWYRQILGQKVEFLVSFYNNEISEKSEIFDDQFSVERPDGSNFTLKIRSTKLEDSAMYFCASGTGFYEQYFGPGTRLTVT.

The rearrangement links TRBV21-1 to TRBJ2-7; whether TRBD2, the table's D call, matches the DNA was not checked. TRBV21-1 is recorded as a pseudogene. This CDR3 comprises 13 residues. CDR3 sequence reads: CASSKAMSYEQYF. The CDR3 bases are TGTGCCAGCAGCAAAGCTATGAGCTACGAGCAGTACTTC.

This chain links TRBV5-8 with TRBJ1-4; 7 bases are a match to TRBD1. The CDR3 covers 15 residues. Trimming cost V 3 bases and J 1 base; bases outside gene matches: 3. Germline V gene data show CDR1 as SGHTS and CDR2 as YDEGEE. The CDR3 nucleotides read TGTGCCAGCAGCTGGGGACAGCTAACTAATGAAAAACTGTTTTTT. This sequence encodes CASSWGQLTNEKLFF.

The chain links TRBV12-5 to TRBJ2-1, with D perhaps TRBD2 (6 bases). Trimming shortened V by 1 base and J by 6 bases, and 19 bases separated the two germline ends. CDR3 length: 17 amino acids. Looked up from germline, CDR1 is LGHNT and CDR2 is FRNRAP. CDR3 DNA: TGTGCTAGTGGTTTGGCCCCCCCGGGACTGCCCCTCAATGAGCAGTTCTTC. Translation: CASGLAPPGLPLNEQFF.

The V gene is TRBV6-5, the J gene TRBJ2-1; 8 bases match TRBD2. This CDR3 has 15 residues. Germline assignment: CDR1 MNHEY and CDR2 SVGAGI. J was trimmed by 3 bases and V by 2 bases; bases with no gene match: 3. This CDR3 reads CASSYGGGNYNEQFF. CDR3 nucleotides: TGTGCCAGCAGTTACGGCGGGGGGAACTACAATGAGCAGTTCTTC.

The table lists this clone with a few counts. The chain combines TRBV19 with TRBJ2-6, with 9 bases aligning to TRBD1. The V gene's germline CDR1 is LNHDA and CDR2 SQIVND (reference sequence). Trimming took 3 bases from V and 0 from J; bases not matched to a gene: 9. The CDR3 sequence is 19 residues long. The CDR3 nucleotides are TGTGCCAGTAGTATTCCCCGGACAGGGGTCACCTCTGGGGCCAACGTCCTGACTTTC. Its translation: CASSIPRTGVTSGANVLTF.